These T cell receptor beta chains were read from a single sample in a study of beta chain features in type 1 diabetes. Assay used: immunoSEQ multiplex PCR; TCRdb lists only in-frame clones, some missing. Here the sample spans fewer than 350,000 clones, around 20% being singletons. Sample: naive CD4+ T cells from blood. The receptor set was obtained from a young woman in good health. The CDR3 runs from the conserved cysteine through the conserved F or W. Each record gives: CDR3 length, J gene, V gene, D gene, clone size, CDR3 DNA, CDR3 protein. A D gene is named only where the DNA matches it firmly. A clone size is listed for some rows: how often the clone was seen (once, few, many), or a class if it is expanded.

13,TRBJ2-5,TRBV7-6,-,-,TGTGCCAGCAGCTTAGGCGGGTCAGAGACCCAGTACTTC,CASSLGGSETQYF
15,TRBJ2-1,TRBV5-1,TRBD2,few,TGCGCCAGCAGCTCCCTAGCGGGGGGCTACAATGAGCAGTTCTTC,CASSSLAGGYNEQFF
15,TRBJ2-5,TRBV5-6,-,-,TGTGCCAGCAGCTTGTACCTGCGGGACCAAGAGACCCAGTACTTC,CASSLYLRDQETQYF
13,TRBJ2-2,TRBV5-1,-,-,TGCGCCAGCAGCTTGGATGGGGCTAGGGAGCTGTTTTTT,CASSLDGARELFF
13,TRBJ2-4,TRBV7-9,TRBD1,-,TGTGCCAGCAGCCGAAGGGACAGGGGGCTTCAGTACTTC,CASSRRDRGLQYF
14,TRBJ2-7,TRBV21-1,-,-,TGTGCCAACTTACCGGGACTCAACTTCTACGAGCAGTACTTC,CANLPGLNFYEQYF
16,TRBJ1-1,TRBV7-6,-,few,TGTGCCAGCAGCTTAGATCAGGGGATAATGAACACTGAAGCTTTCTTT,CASSLDQGIMNTEAFF
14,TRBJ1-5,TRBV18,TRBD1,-,TGTGCCAGCTCCCAAGGGACAGAGTCAGGGCCCCAGCATTTT,CASSQGTESGPQHF
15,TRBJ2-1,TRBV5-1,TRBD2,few,TGCGCCAGCAGCTTCGGACTAGCGGGAGGATACGAGCAGTTCTTC,CASSFGLAGGYEQFF
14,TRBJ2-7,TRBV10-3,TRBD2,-,TGTGCCTCCCGGACGGGGGGGAGCTCCTACGAGCAGTACTTC,CASRTGGSSYEQYF
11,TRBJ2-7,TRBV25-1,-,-,TGTGCCAGCAGATCCCTCTACGAGCAGTACTTC,CASRSLYEQYF
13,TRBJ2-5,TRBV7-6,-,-,TGTGCCAGCAGCTTAACGGGTGGAGAGACCCAGTACTTC,CASSLTGGETQYF
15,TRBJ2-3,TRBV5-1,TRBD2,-,TGCGCCAGCAGCTCACACCGGGGGGGGACAGATACGCAGTATTTT,CASSSHRGGTDTQYF
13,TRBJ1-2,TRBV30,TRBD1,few,TGTGCCTGGAGCGGGGACAGGGAGTACGGCTACACCTTC,CAWSGDREYGYTF
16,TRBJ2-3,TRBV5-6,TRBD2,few,TGTGCCAGCAGCTCACCTTCTAGCGGGAGGCCAGATACGCAGTATTTT,CASSSPSSGRPDTQYF
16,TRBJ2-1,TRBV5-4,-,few,TGTGCCAGCAGCCCTGACGCGGGACGTCAACCCAATGAGCAGTTCTTC,CASSPDAGRQPNEQFF
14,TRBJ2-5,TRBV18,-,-,TGTGCCAGCTCACCACTCCCAGGGGAAGAGACCCAGTACTTC,CASSPLPGEETQYF
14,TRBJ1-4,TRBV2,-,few,TGTGCCAGCACCCTGGGTCAGGCTCGAGAAAAACTGTTTTTT,CASTLGQAREKLFF
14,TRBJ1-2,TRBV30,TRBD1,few,TGTGCCTGGACCCGACAGGGAACGAACTATGGCTACACCTTC,CAWTRQGTNYGYTF
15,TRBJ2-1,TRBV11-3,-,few,TGTGCCAGCAGCTCCGGCGGCGGGGCATACAATGAGCAGTTCTTC,CASSSGGGAYNEQFF
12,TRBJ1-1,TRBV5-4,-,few,TGTGCCAGCAGCTTGTCAGACACTGAAGCTTTCTTT,CASSLSDTEAFF
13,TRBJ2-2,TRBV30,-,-,TGTGCCTTTTCCCAAGGGAGCACCGGGGAGCTGTTTTTT,CAFSQGSTGELFF
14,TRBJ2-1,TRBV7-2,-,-,TGTGCCAGCAGTTCTTTAGGGGGCTACAATGAGCAGTTCTTC,CASSSLGGYNEQFF
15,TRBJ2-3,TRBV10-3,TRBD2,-,TGTGCCATCAGTGCCGCGACTAGCATTCCAGATACGCAGTATTTT,CAISAATSIPDTQYF
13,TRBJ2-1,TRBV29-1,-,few,TGCAGCGTTGTGGAGACAGCGTACAATGAGCAGTTCTTC,CSVVETAYNEQFF
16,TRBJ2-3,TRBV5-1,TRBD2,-,TGCGCCAGCAGCCCTGGGGGACTAGGAGCTGAAGATACGCAGTATTTT,CASSPGGLGAEDTQYF